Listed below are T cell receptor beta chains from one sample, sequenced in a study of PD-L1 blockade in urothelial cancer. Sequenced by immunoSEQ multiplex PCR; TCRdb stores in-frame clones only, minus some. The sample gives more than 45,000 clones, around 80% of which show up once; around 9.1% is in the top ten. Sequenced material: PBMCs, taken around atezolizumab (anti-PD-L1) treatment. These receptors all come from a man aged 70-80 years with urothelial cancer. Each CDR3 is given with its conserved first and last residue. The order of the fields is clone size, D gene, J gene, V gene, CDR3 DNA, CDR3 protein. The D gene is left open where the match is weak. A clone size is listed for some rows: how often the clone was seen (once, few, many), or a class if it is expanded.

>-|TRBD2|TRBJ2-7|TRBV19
TGTGCCAGTAGTACCGAAGGACTAGCGGGGGAGCAGTACTTC
CASSTEGLAGEQYF
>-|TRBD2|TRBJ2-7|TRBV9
TGTGCCAGCAGCCCCCGGACTAGCGGGAGGTCGAGGAACGAGCAGTACTTC
CASSPRTSGRSRNEQYF
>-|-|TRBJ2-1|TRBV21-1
TGTGCCAGCATGACACTTGGTAATGAGCAGTTCTTC
CASMTLGNEQFF
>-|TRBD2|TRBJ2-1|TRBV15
TGTGCCACCAGCAGAGCTGGACTAGCGGGAGGAGGTGAGCAGTTCTTC
CATSRAGLAGGGEQFF
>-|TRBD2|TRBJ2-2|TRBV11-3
TGTGCCAGCAGCTCGGGACTAGCGGGGACCGGGGAGCTGTTTTTT
CASSSGLAGTGELFF
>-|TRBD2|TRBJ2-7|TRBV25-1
TGTGCCAGCAGTGACCTCCCCGGGAGGGGGGGCAGCTCCTACGAGCAGTACTTC
CASSDLPGRGGSSYEQYF
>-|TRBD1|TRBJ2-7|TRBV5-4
TGTGCCAGCAGCGGGCCTTCTCGACAGGGCGGCGAGCAGTACTTC
CASSGPSRQGGEQYF
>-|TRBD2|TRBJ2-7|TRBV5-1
TGCGCCAGCAGCGGGGGACTAGCGGGGGCCTACGAGCAGTACTTC
CASSGGLAGAYEQYF
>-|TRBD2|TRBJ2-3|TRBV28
TGTGCCAGCAGTTCGCTCGGACTAGCGGGAGACACAGATACGCAGTATTTT
CASSSLGLAGDTDTQYF
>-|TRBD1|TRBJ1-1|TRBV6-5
TGTGCCAGCGACAGGGGCCCCAACACTGAAGCTTTCTTT
CASDRGPNTEAFF
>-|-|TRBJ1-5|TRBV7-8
TGTGCCAGCAGCTTAGAGACATTCAGGGGTAGCAATCAGCCCCAGCATTTT
CASSLETFRGSNQPQHF
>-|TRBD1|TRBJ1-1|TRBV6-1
TGTGCCAGCGGCCCTACAGGGGCCGCTGAAGCTTTCTTT
CASGPTGAAEAFF
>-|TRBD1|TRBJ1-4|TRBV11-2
TGTGCCAGCAGCCCCGGGACAGGGAATGAAAAACTGTTTTTT
CASSPGTGNEKLFF
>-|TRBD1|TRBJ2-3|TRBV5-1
TGCGCCAGCAGCTTGGCGTTTACGGCAGGGGGCTCGGGAGATACGCAGTATTTT
CASSLAFTAGGSGDTQYF
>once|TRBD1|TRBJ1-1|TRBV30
TGTGCCTACACAGGGGATCGCACTGAAGCTTTCTTT
CAYTGDRTEAFF
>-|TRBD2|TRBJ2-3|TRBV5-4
TGTGCCAGCAGCTCACGTAAACTACTAGCGGGAGCTCAAGATACGCAGTATTTT
CASSSRKLLAGAQDTQYF
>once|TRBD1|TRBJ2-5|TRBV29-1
TGCAGCGTTGAAAAAGGGGGCGGAGAGACCCAGTACTTC
CSVEKGGGETQYF
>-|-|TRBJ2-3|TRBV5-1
TGCGCCAGCAGCCAGGCTAGCGCCTCCACAGATACGCAGTATTTT
CASSQASASTDTQYF
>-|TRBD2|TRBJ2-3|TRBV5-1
TGCGCCAGCAGTGGGACTAGCCGACTCACAGATACGCAGTATTTT
CASSGTSRLTDTQYF
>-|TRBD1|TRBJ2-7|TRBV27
TGTGCCAGCAGTATCTCACAGGGGGACGAGCAGTACTTC
CASSISQGDEQYF
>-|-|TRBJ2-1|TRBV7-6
TGTGCCAGCAGCTTAGAACCTGAGGCTGAGTACAATGAGCAGTTCTTC
CASSLEPEAEYNEQFF
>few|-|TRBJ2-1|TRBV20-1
TGCAGTGGACAGTCTTACAATGAGCAGTTCTTC
CSGQSYNEQFF
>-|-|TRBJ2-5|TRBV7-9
TGTGCCACCGGCCTACTTGCCGGGGGAGGCGGTATGGAGACCCAGTACTTC
CATGLLAGGGGMETQYF
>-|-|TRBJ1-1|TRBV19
TGTGCCAGTAGTATAGAAAGAGGGGGTACTGAAGCTTTCTTT
CASSIERGGTEAFF
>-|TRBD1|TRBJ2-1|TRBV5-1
TGCGCCAGCAGCTTTCAGGGGGCCGATGAGCAGTTCTTC
CASSFQGADEQFF
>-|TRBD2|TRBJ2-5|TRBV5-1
TGCGCCAGCAGCCGCGGGACTAGCGGCCAAGAGACCCAGTACTTC
CASSRGTSGQETQYF
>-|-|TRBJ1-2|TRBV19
TGTGCCAGTAGTATAATATCGGAGGAAACTAACTATGGCTACACCTTC
CASSIISEETNYGYTF
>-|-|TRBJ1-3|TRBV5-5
TGTGCCAGCAGCTTCGGGGTAGCTCGAAACACCATATATTTT
CASSFGVARNTIYF
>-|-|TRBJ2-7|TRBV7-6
TGTGCCAGCAGCTTAGTCCAGGGCCCATACGAGCAGTACTTC
CASSLVQGPYEQYF
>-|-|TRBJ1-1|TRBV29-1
TGCAGCTGGGGGGGTTTCTCTGAAGCTTTCTTT
CSWGGFSEAFF
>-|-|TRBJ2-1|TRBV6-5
TGTGCCAGCAGTTACTCTGGGAGCTCCTACAATGAGCAGTTCTTC
CASSYSGSSYNEQFF
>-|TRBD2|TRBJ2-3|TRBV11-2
TGTGCCAGCAGCCCCGTTTGGGGGGGGAGCGCAGATACGCAGTATTTT
CASSPVWGGSADTQYF
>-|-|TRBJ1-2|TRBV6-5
TGTGCCAGCAGTCGACAGAACTATGGCTACACCTTC
CASSRQNYGYTF
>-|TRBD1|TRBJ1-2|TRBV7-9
TGTGCCAGCAGCTTGACAGGGGATGTAGGTGGCTACACCTTC
CASSLTGDVGGYTF
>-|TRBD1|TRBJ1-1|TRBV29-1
TGCAGCGCCAACAGGGACAGGAACACTGAAGCTTTCTTT
CSANRDRNTEAFF
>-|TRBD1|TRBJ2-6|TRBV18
TGTGCCAGCTCACCACCCCACCTTAGAGGGACAGGCTCCTCTGGGGCCAACGTCCTGACTTTC
CASSPPHLRGTGSSGANVLTF
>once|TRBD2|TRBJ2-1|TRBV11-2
TGTGCCAGCAGCTCCATAGGACTAGCGGGAGAGGTGAGGAATGAGCAGTTCTTC
CASSSIGLAGEVRNEQFF
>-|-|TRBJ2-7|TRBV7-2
TGTGCCAGCAGCGAGGGACTGGCGAGCTCCTACGAGCAGTACTTC
CASSEGLASSYEQYF
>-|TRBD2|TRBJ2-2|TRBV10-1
TGCGCCAGCAGTGATCCAGGACTAGCGGGAAAAACCGGGGAGCTGTTTTTT
CASSDPGLAGKTGELFF
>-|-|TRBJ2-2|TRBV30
TGTGCCTGGGCCCGGCTAGCGAACACCGGGGAGCTGTTTTTT
CAWARLANTGELFF
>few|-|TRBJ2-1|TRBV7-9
TGTGCCAGCAGCTTCCCCTCTGACAATGAGCAGTTCTTC
CASSFPSDNEQFF
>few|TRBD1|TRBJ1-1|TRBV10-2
TGCGCCAGCAGTGATCTCGGGACAGGGGAGGGCACTGAAGCTTTCTTT
CASSDLGTGEGTEAFF
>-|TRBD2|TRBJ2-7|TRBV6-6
TGTGCCAGCAGTTACGGGCGGGAGGGCCTGTCCTACGAGCAGTACTTC
CASSYGREGLSYEQYF